The sequence of this TCR beta chain was determined in a study of cytomegalovirus exposure and HLA in healthy donors. Points on this clone: Antigen: not known.

Trimming took 0 bases from V and 4 from J; bases not matched to a gene: 8. Germline values: CDR1 MGHRA, CDR2 YSYEKL. The CDR3 loop spans 16 amino acids. Whole-study results and caveats: The authors enumerated roughly 160 TCR beta chains as linked to cytomegalovirus. In a later analysis, productive TCRs from donors in an Asian-associated ancestry cluster reportedly carried fewer N-insertions than the cohort mean. Later work found most CMV-associated TCR beta chains apparently HLA-restricted. Most likely, a cluster of highly shared sequence variants arose as a sequencing artifact.

Primers included in the PCR were 60 Vbeta and 13 Jbeta primers. Produced via immunoSEQ multiplex PCR; TCRdb's table is partial and in-frame only. The sample holds 35,000 to 50,000 clones, 60% to 75% seen once. V usage is TRBV4-1 and J usage is TRBJ1-2; TRBD1 agrees at 7 bases. The receptor's source is a man aged 40-49 years in good health and CMV-seronegative. Sequencing was performed on PBMCs. This CDR3 reads CASSQDLPGQVYGYTF. In nucleotides, the CDR3 is TGCGCCAGCAGCCAAGATCTTCCTGGACAGGTCTATGGCTACACCTTC.